The source of this T cell receptor (beta chain) is a study of CXCR3-negative and CXCR3-positive naive CD8 T cells. Study observations and caveats: Naive subsets did not differ in surface CD5, and the authors estimated TCR strength using properties of the TRB CDR3.

TRB cDNA libraries were made by UMI-labeled 5' RACE. Following a re-call of the 5' RACE reads, TCRdb has one entry per CDR3 protein and lacks DNA. This repertoire comprises over 45,000 distinct CDR3 sequences; its ten largest clones make up approximately 16%. Germline V gene sequence: CDR1 SGHDN, CDR2 FVKESK. The CDR3 loop spans 15 amino acids. About this clonotype itself: Antigen: not known.

The specimen was memory CD8+ T cells from blood. This receptor was taken from a human donor in good health. Some clones in this sample may be carry-over from other donors' samples. This chain uses TRBV14 with TRBJ2-5; TCRdb's assignment of TRBD2 cannot be checked, as there is no DNA. CDR3 protein: CASSPGTSGQETQYF.